These 27 T cell receptor beta chains were sequenced from one sample in a study of control samples from healthy donors and cancer patients. Some clones are missing from TCRdb's copy, which holds only in-frame ones; the method was immunoSEQ multiplex PCR. Among approximately 130,000 clones listed, approximately 90% were seen once. The sample consisted of blood. These receptor sequences come from a man aged 25-45 years in good health.

A few counts support this clone. The chain is built from TRBV5-1 and TRBJ1-3; no clear D. Germline lookup yields CDR1 SGHRS and CDR2 YFSETQ. This CDR3 comprises 14 residues. Trimming stripped 4 bases from V and 2 bases from J, with 10 bases between. The CDR3, as DNA: TGCGCCAGCAGCCCTAGTTCACCTGGAAACACCATATATTTT. It is translated as CASSPSSPGNTIYF.

The J gene is TRBJ2-2, the V gene TRBV6-5; no clear D. From germline, CDR1 is MNHEY and CDR2 SVGAGI. The CDR3 is 14 residues long. V lost 5 bases and J lost 3, with 10 bases in between. The CDR3 loop is CASSRRYDTGELFF. In nucleotides, the CDR3 is TGTGCCAGCAGTCGTCGGTATGACACCGGGGAGCTGTTTTTT.

The rearrangement joins TRBV6-5 to TRBJ1-2; the D gene is possibly TRBD1 (6 bases). V gave up 4 bases and J gave up 5 bases, with 17 bases separating them. Germline V gene data show CDR1 as MNHEY and CDR2 as SVGAGI. The CDR3 loop spans 15 amino acids. The CDR3 DNA follows: TGTGCCAGCAGTTCCCCCACAGGGTACTTATATGGCTACACCTTC. Its translation is CASSSPTGYLYGYTF.

This rearrangement joins TRBV7-2 to TRBJ1-5, with TRBD1 as a possible D gene (6 bases). V lost 5 bases and J lost 3, with 17 bases in between. Germline V gene data show CDR1 as SGHTA and CDR2 as FQGNSA. This CDR3 has 16 amino acids. The CDR3 DNA sequence: TGTGCCAGCAGCCCAGAGGGGGGCGCGAACAATCAGCCCCAGCATTTT. It yields the protein CASSPEGGANNQPQHF.

The V call is TRBV27, the J call TRBJ2-3; D might be TRBD2 (5 bases). Trimming shortened V by 1 base and J by 5 bases, and 7 bases separated the two germline ends. The CDR3 covers 13 residues. The germline gives CDR1 MNHEY, CDR2 SMNVEV (reference sequence). As DNA, the CDR3 is TGTGCCAGCAGTTTATTCGGGGTAGATACGCAGTATTTT. Residues: CASSLFGVDTQYF.

The V call is TRBV3-1 (or the pseudogene TRBV3-2), the J call TRBJ1-1; D not resolved. Germline values: CDR1 LGHDT, CDR2 YNNKEL (reference sequence). CDR3 length: 14 amino acids. V was cut by 2 bases and J by 1 base, with 8 bases left in between. This CDR3 reads CASSQSGRNTEAFF. The CDR3, as DNA: TGTGCCAGCAGCCAATCTGGACGGAACACTGAAGCTTTCTTT.

The chain carries TRBV21-1 and TRBJ1-2. TRBV21-1 is flagged as a pseudogene. The CDR3 is 15 amino acids. The CDR3 sequence: CASTPLSSRGIGYTF. The CDR3 DNA reads as TGTGCCAGCACCCCCCTCTCTTCGAGGGGAATTGGCTACACCTTC.

The chain joins TRBV5-1 to TRBJ1-2; 7 positions agree with TRBD1. CDR1 SGHRS and CDR2 YFSETQ come from the germline V gene. Trimming at V came to 4 bases and at J to 6 bases, leaving 9 bases not matched to a gene. The CDR3 consists of 14 residues. Here the CDR3 reads CASSAIGQDDGYTF. The CDR3 bases are TGCGCCAGCAGCGCCATTGGACAGGACGATGGCTACACCTTC.

This sequence joins TRBV12-3 or TRBV12-4 and TRBJ2-7; D is undetermined. V shed 3 bases and J shed 1 base, with 7 bases lying between them. The CDR3 totals 13 residues. The CDR3 spells CASSFSSSYEQYF. The CDR3 coding sequence is TGTGCCAGCAGTTTCAGCAGTTCCTACGAGCAGTACTTC.

The chain couples TRBV30 to TRBJ2-3; no clear D. The CDR3 consists of 16 residues. CDR1 is GTSNPN and CDR2 is SVGIG in the germline V gene (reference sequence). Trimming removed 0 bases from V and 3 bases from J, with 16 bases in between. DNA of the CDR3: TGTGCCTGGAGTGTCCGGCAGGCGCAGGCTACAGATACGCAGTATTTT. Its protein is CAWSVRQAQATDTQYF. The full variable domain, its missing parts supplied by reference TRBV30 and TRBJ2-3, is SQTIHQWPATLVQPVGSPLSLECTVEGTSNPNLYWYRQAAGRGLQLLFYSVGIGQISSEVPQNLSASRPQDRQFILSSKKLLLSDSGFYLCAWSVRQAQATDTQYFGPGTRLTVL.

V usage is TRBV6-5 and J usage is TRBJ1-1; no clear D gene. Trimming stripped 6 bases from V and 3 bases from J, with 17 bases between. The V gene's germline CDR1 is MNHEY and CDR2 SVGAGI. The CDR3 is 15 amino acids. The CDR3 nucleotides are TGTGCCAGCAGCCGTCTGGGTCTCTCCCACACTGAAGCTTTCTTT. Translated: CASSRLGLSHTEAFF.

The genes are TRBV7-6 and TRBJ2-1; D is perhaps TRBD2 (5 bases). V lost 4 bases and J 0 bases, leaving 16 bases between the germline ends. The germline V gene encodes CDR1 SGHVS and CDR2 FNYEAQ. This CDR3 is 17 amino acids long. CDR3 DNA: TGTGCCAGCAGCTCCTTAGGCCGGGGATACTCCTACAATGAGCAGTTCTTC. Residues: CASSSLGRGYSYNEQFF.

The chain has TRBV30 and TRBJ1-6, with 7 bases fitting TRBD1. The CDR3 is 13 amino acids. J was trimmed by 9 bases and V by 1 base; bases with no gene match: 3. Germline CDR1 reads GTSNPN; CDR2 reads SVGIG (reference sequence). The CDR3 reads CAWSEGAGSPLHF. The CDR3 nucleotides read TGTGCCTGGAGTGAGGGGGCCGGTTCACCCCTCCACTTT.

The V call is TRBV12-5, the J call TRBJ1-2; TRBD1 might be the D (6 bases). The CDR3 is 15 amino acids. V lost 7 bases, J lost 4 bases, and 19 bases lay in between. Germline CDR1 and CDR2: LGHNT and FRNRAP. CDR3: CASALGGTAGYGYTF. The CDR3 DNA reads TGTGCTAGTGCCCTTGGGGGCACGGCGGGCTATGGCTACACCTTC.

The chain combines TRBV18 with TRBJ1-5, with unresolved D. Germline-derived CDR1 and CDR2 are KGHSH and LQKENI. The CDR3 is 13 residues long. V was shortened by 5 bases and J by 0 bases, with 5 bases between the two germline ends. CDR3 sequence (DNA): TGTGCCAGCTCAGAAAATAGCAATCAGCCCCAGCATTTT. Translating it yields CASSENSNQPQHF.

The chain employs TRBV11-3 and TRBJ1-1; no firm D call. The V gene lost 3 bases and the J gene lost 5 bases, with 16 bases spanning the gap. This CDR3 has 15 amino acids. Germline-derived CDR1 and CDR2 are SGHNT and YENEEA. CDR3 sequence reads: CASSFGREQWTEAFF. The CDR3 bases are TGTGCCAGCAGCTTTGGGAGGGAACAATGGACTGAAGCTTTCTTT.

The chain recombines TRBV5-1 with TRBJ1-3, with 10 bases lining up with TRBD1. Germline V CDR1 and CDR2: SGHRS, YFSETQ. This CDR3 is built from 14 residues. V shed 5 bases, J shed 6 bases, and the junction held 5 bases outside the gene matches. This CDR3 is CASSFGQGENTIYF. In nucleotides, the CDR3 is TGCGCCAGCAGTTTCGGACAGGGGGAAAACACCATATATTTT. Full variable domain (missing parts from reference TRBV5-1 and TRBJ1-3): KAGVTQTPRYLIKTRGQQVTLSCSPISGHRSVSWYQQTPGQGLQFLFEYFSETQRNKGNFPGRFSGRQFSNSRSEMNVSTLELGDSALYLCASSFGQGENTIYFGEGSWLTVV.

In its sample, this clone was seen once. V is TRBV10-3 and J is TRBJ1-1; D is unclear. The CDR3 spans 15 residues. Per the germline V gene, CDR1 is ENHRY and CDR2 is SYGVKD. V was clipped by 11 bases and J by 1 base, with 20 bases between them. In DNA form, the CDR3 reads TGTGCCGCCTCAGCTTCGAACACTCGGAACACTGAAGCTTTCTTT. Amino acids: CAASASNTRNTEAFF.

The chain is built from TRBV15 and TRBJ2-3, with 12 bases lining up with TRBD2. V lost 3 bases to trimming and J lost 2 bases; unmatched junction nucleotides: 12. Germline V gene sequence: CDR1 LNHNV, CDR2 YYDKDF (reference sequence). CDR3 size: 19 residues. The CDR3 reads CATSRTSGGTGAVTDTQYF. In DNA form, the CDR3 reads TGTGCCACCAGCAGGACTAGCGGGGGTACTGGGGCCGTCACAGATACGCAGTATTTT. Based on the CDR3 plus reference TRBV15 and TRBJ2-3, the full variable domain is DAMVIQNPRYQVTQFGKPVTLSCSQTLNHNVMYWYQQKSSQAPKLLFHYYDKDFNNEADTPDNFQSRRPNTSFCFLDIRSPGLGDTAMYLCATSRTSGGTGAVTDTQYFGPGTRLTVL.

The V call is TRBV11-2, the J call TRBJ2-7, with TRBD1 matching over 10 bases. V shed 3 bases and J 6 bases; nucleotides not matched to a gene: 8. This CDR3 is built from 15 residues. Per the germline V gene, CDR1 is SGHAT and CDR2 is FQNNGV. CDR3 nucleotides: TGTGCCAGCAGCTTCGACGGGACAGGGGTGGGCGAGCAGTACGTC. Protein product: CASSFDGTGVGEQYV.

This clone was counted a single time. The chain combines TRBV4-1 with TRBJ2-1; perhaps D is TRBD1 or TRBD2 (5 bases each). CDR3 length equals 15 residues. Trimming pared 8 bases from V and 2 bases from J, leaving 16 bases between. Germline V CDR1 and CDR2: MGHRA, YSYEKL. The CDR3 region has the DNA TGCGCCAGCCAACGAGGGGACGGCACCTACAATGAGCAGTTCTTC. Amino acid sequence: CASQRGDGTYNEQFF.

The chain recombines TRBV18 with TRBJ1-1, with 7 bases aligning to TRBD1. Trimming took 6 bases from V and 3 from J; bases not matched to a gene: 10. The CDR3 has 15 amino acids. The germline CDR1 and CDR2 sequences are KGHSH and LQKENI. This CDR3 is CASSRQGTLDTEAFF. CDR3 bases: TGTGCCAGCTCCCGACAGGGCACTCTTGACACTGAAGCTTTCTTT.

The sample holds one count of this clone. This rearrangement joins TRBV30 to TRBJ1-2; TRBD1 might be the D (5 bases). V lost 0 bases, J lost 4 bases, and 12 bases lay in between. The germline gives CDR1 GTSNPN, CDR2 SVGIG (reference sequence). This CDR3 is built from 14 residues. As DNA, the CDR3 is TGTGCCTGGAGTGTAAGGTGGGGCGGCTATGGCTACACCTTC. Translating gives CAWSVRWGGYGYTF.

The chain links TRBV6-6 to TRBJ1-2; 9 bases agree with TRBD1. V gave up 6 bases and J gave up 4 bases; unmatched junction bases: 9. Germline-derived CDR1 and CDR2 are MNHNY and SVGAGI (reference sequence). The CDR3 contains 15 residues. CDR3 nucleotides: TGTGCCAGCAGACTCCGGGACAGGGATATCTATGGCTACACCTTC. This codes for CASRLRDRDIYGYTF.

The chain couples TRBV19 to TRBJ1-2; D may be TRBD1 (6 bases). V was shortened by 4 bases and J by 0 bases, with 12 bases between the two germline ends. The CDR3 sequence is 15 residues long. In germline, CDR1 is LNHDA, CDR2 SQIVND (reference sequence). The DNA of the CDR3 is TGTGCCAGTAGTACGCCGACAGGAACTAACTATGGCTACACCTTC. This sequence encodes CASSTPTGTNYGYTF. Complete variable domain (other parts from reference TRBV19 and TRBJ1-2): DGGITQSPKYLFRKEGQNVTLSCEQNLNHDAMYWYRQDPGQGLRLIYYSQIVNDFQKGDIAEGYSVSREKKESFPLTVTSAQKNPTAFYLCASSTPTGTNYGYTFGSGTRLTVV.

The chain joins TRBV7-2 to TRBJ2-3; 9 bases map to TRBD2. Germline V gives CDR1 SGHTA, CDR2 FQGNSA. V dropped 2 bases and J dropped 2; count of bases not matched to a gene: 8. The CDR3 runs 17 residues. For the CDR3, the DNA is TGTGCCAGCAGCTTATCTAGGCTAGCGGGGACCACAGATACGCAGTATTTT. Its protein is CASSLSRLAGTTDTQYF.

This rearrangement joins TRBV20-1 to TRBJ1-2; D is unresolved. V lost 4 bases and J lost 0, with 3 bases in between. The CDR3 extends over 11 amino acids. Germline V CDR1 and CDR2: DFQATT, SNEGSKA (reference sequence). The CDR3 is CSATSNYGYTF. The DNA of the CDR3 is TGCAGTGCTACATCTAACTATGGCTACACCTTC.